This T cell receptor (beta chain) stems from a study of blood T cell repertoires in COVID-19. Looking at the study overall: The study drew acute and convalescent COVID-19 samples from the United States, Italy and Spain. From T cells, B-cell-depleted T cells, or PBMCs came the material, which was cDNA or gDNA.

How the authors handled the data: Cell counts per sample came from amplifying reference gene primers. The assay was immunoSEQ multiplex PCR, and TCRdb's table has in-frame clones only and misses some. Clonal size and the V and J genes are those of that table, whereas D and trimming came from the DNA. In the table there are around 100,000 clones, roughly 85% of which are singletons. Per the germline V gene, CDR1 is MNHEY and CDR2 is SVGAGI. This CDR3 spans 15 amino acids. The V end lost 0 bases, the J end lost 1 base, and 6 bases lay between the germline ends. The TCR sequence derives from a woman aged 65 to 85 with active or convalescent COVID-19. Specimen: peripheral blood. The chain employs TRBV6-5 and TRBJ2-2; possibly TRBD1 for D (5 bases). In nucleotides, the CDR3 is TGTGCCAGCAGTTACTCTGGACAGAACACCGGGGAGCTGTTTTTT. It translates to CASSYSGQNTGELFF.